The clone carrying this TCR beta chain has more than one count but fewer than ten. Its antigen remains unidentified. This sample is drawn from a study of beta chain features in type 1 diabetes. General study points: It was possible that PCR favored shorter templates, equally so in patients and controls. In comparison with healthy donors, patients had naive, central memory and Treg TCRB repertoires that appeared more similar. Whether TCRB rearrangement is influenced by HLA type was left unresolved in this analysis.

V lost 7 bases to trimming and J lost 3 bases; unmatched junction nucleotides: 10. CDR1 and CDR2 (germline): SQVTM, ANQGSEA. This CDR3 contains 14 residues. All of the isolated RNA was reverse transcribed, so expressed TCRB transcripts were sequenced. Generated by immunoSEQ multiplex PCR, the TCRdb table keeps only in-frame clones and is missing some. This sample has about half a million clones; about 29% occur once, and the top ten carry around 0.065%. The sequence derives from a man younger than 35 in good health. The J gene is TRBJ2-7, the V gene TRBV29-1; 9 bases match TRBD2. The source material was naive CD4+ T cells from blood. CDR3 sequence: CSGQPGLADYEQYF. CDR3 in DNA: TGCAGCGGCCAACCGGGACTAGCAGACTACGAGCAGTACTTC.